A single sample gave rise to the 27 T cell receptor beta chains below, sequenced in a study of T cell responses to AZD1222 COVID-19 vaccine. TCRdb keeps only in-frame clones here, not all; method: immunoSEQ multiplex PCR. This sample yields 170,000 or so clones, of which about nine tenths are seen a single time; approximately 2.9% belongs to the top ten. Here the sequenced sample was peripheral blood, taken on day 0 of AZD1222 vaccination. These receptors were collected from an adult in good health.

This clone turned up a few times. This rearrangement joins TRBV5-4 to TRBJ2-7; D is perhaps TRBD1 (6 bases). CDR3 size: 14 residues. The germline CDR1 and CDR2 sequences are SGHNT and YYREEE (reference sequence). V gave up 4 bases and J gave up 4 bases, with 15 bases separating them. The CDR3, as DNA: TGTGCCAGCAGCCCGCCGGGACACAAGTACGAGCAGTACTTC. Translation gives CASSPPGHKYEQYF. Together with reference TRBV5-4 and TRBJ2-7, the CDR3 gives the full variable domain: ETGVTQSPTHLIKTRGQQVTLRCSSQSGHNTVSWYQQALGQGPQFIFQYYREEENGRGNFPPRFSGLQFPNYSSELNVNALELDDSALYLCASSPPGHKYEQYFGPGTRLTVT.

The chain uses TRBV20-1 and TRBJ1-2; tentative D call: TRBD1 (5 bases). The ends were cut back, 3 bases at V and 0 bases at J, with 11 bases in the middle. The length of the CDR3 is 14 residues. Germline V CDR1 and CDR2: DFQATT, SNEGSKA (reference sequence). The CDR3 sequence: CSASSWGSNYGYTF. The CDR3 region has the DNA TGCAGTGCTAGTTCATGGGGGTCTAACTATGGCTACACCTTC.

The chain employs TRBV18 and TRBJ2-6, with D possibly being TRBD1 or TRBD2 (5 bases each). The CDR3 has 18 amino acids. CDR1 and CDR2 (germline): KGHSH, LQKENI. V was cut by 2 bases and J by 2 bases, with 16 bases left in between. The CDR3 coding sequence is TGTGCCAGCTCACCAGGGTGGGAGCAGGGCGCTGGGGCCAACGTCCTGACTTTC. This translates into CASSPGWEQGAGANVLTF.

V usage is TRBV19 and J usage is TRBJ1-5; unclear D gene. Trimming pared 3 bases from V and 5 bases from J, leaving 5 bases between. CDR1 LNHDA and CDR2 SQIVND come from the germline V gene (reference sequence). CDR3 length equals 12 residues. The CDR3 is CASSISDQPQHF. The DNA for the CDR3 is TGTGCCAGTAGTATCTCGGATCAGCCCCAGCATTTT.

V and J are TRBV5-1 and TRBJ2-5, with D perhaps being TRBD1 or TRBD2 (6 bases each). The V end lost 4 bases, the J end lost 7 bases, and 17 bases lay between the germline ends. This CDR3 is built from 14 residues. Germline values: CDR1 SGHRS, CDR2 YFSETQ. CDR3 loop: CASSRDGGWATQYF. Written as DNA, the CDR3 is TGCGCCAGCAGCCGAGACGGGGGCTGGGCGACCCAGTACTTC.

The gene calls are TRBV2 and TRBJ1-5; D is possibly TRBD1 (5 bases). Germline V lookup: CDR1 SNHLY, CDR2 FYNNEI. Trimming left V 4 bases short and J 7 bases short, with 14 bases between. CDR3 size: 14 residues. The CDR3 coding sequence is TGTGCCAGCAGTGCCGGAGGGGCGAGACAGCCCCAGCATTTT. This encodes CASSAGGARQPQHF.

This clone was seen only once. The chain couples TRBV11-2 to TRBJ2-1; TRBD2 matches at 10 bases. The V segment lost 4 bases and the J segment 8 bases; nucleotides outside the gene matches: 8. Germline V gene sequence: CDR1 SGHAT, CDR2 FQNNGV. CDR3 length equals 15 residues. For the CDR3, the DNA is TGTGCCAGCAGCTCCAGCGGGGGGGCATCAGATGAGCAGTTCTTC. The encoded protein is CASSSSGGASDEQFF.

The chain joins TRBV2 to TRBJ1-1, with D perhaps TRBD1 (5 bases). Germline V CDR1 and CDR2: SNHLY, FYNNEI. V gave up 6 bases and J gave up 0 bases, with 11 bases separating them. The length of the CDR3 is 14 residues. The CDR3 region is CASRAGPMNTEAFF. For the CDR3, the DNA is TGTGCCAGCAGAGCGGGGCCCATGAACACTGAAGCTTTCTTT.

The chain carries TRBV5-5 and TRBJ1-2; D unclear. Germline assignment: CDR1 SGHKS and CDR2 YYEKEE (reference sequence). CDR3 length: 12 amino acids. The V end lost 2 bases, the J end lost 6 bases, and 8 bases lay between the germline ends. CDR3 coding DNA: TGTGCCAGCAGCTTCGGGTTCGATGGCTACACCTTC. It codes for CASSFGFDGYTF.

This clone is a singleton in its sample. This chain links TRBV21-1 with TRBJ2-5; the D call TRBD1 from the table was never checked on the DNA. TRBV21-1 is marked as a pseudogene. The CDR3 is 18 amino acids. The CDR3 is CASSKEGAYGGRQETQYF. The CDR3 DNA follows: TGTGCCAGCAGCAAAGAGGGGGCTTACGGGGGACGCCAAGAGACCCAGTACTTC.

This clone has only one observation. J is TRBJ2-7 and V is TRBV7-6, with TRBD1 matching over 11 bases. Per the germline V gene, CDR1 is SGHVS and CDR2 is FNYEAQ. Trimming at V came to 5 bases and at J to 0 bases, leaving 3 bases not matched to a gene. CDR3 length equals 15 residues. The CDR3 is CASSPGQGASYEQYF. The CDR3 DNA is TGTGCCAGCAGCCCAGGACAGGGGGCCTCCTACGAGCAGTACTTC.

This clone appeared a single time. The CDR3 reads CASSLAQGITYGYTF. For the CDR3, the DNA is TGCGCCAGCAGCTTGGCTCAGGGAATCACCTATGGCTACACCTTC. This chain joins TRBV5-1 and TRBJ1-2; the D gene is possibly TRBD1 (5 bases). The germline V gene encodes CDR1 SGHRS and CDR2 YFSETQ. V was shortened by 0 bases and J by 4 bases, with 13 bases between the two germline ends. The CDR3 covers 15 residues.

The CDR3: CASSLGTSGVLQETQYF. DNA for the CDR3: TGCGCCAGCAGCTTGGGGACTAGCGGGGTCCTCCAAGAGACCCAGTACTTC. The chain uses TRBV5-1 and TRBJ2-5; TRBD2 agrees at 12 bases. Germline V gene lookup returns CDR1 SGHRS and CDR2 YFSETQ. This CDR3 spans 17 amino acids. V lost 0 bases, J lost 1 base, and 4 bases stayed unmatched.

V usage is TRBV19 and J usage is TRBJ2-7; 7 bases line up with TRBD2. CDR1 LNHDA and CDR2 SQIVND come from the germline V gene (reference sequence). The V segment lost 3 bases and the J segment 2 bases; nucleotides outside the gene matches: 7. CDR3 size: 15 residues. The CDR3 loop reads CASSISSGLTYEQYF. The CDR3 DNA sequence: TGTGCCAGTAGTATTTCTAGCGGATTAACCTACGAGCAGTACTTC.

The genes are TRBV7-2 and TRBJ1-6, with TRBD1 identical over 11 bases. V lost 5 bases and J lost 9; bases outside the gene matches: 9. Germline V gene lookup returns CDR1 SGHTA and CDR2 FQGNSA. This CDR3 comprises 16 residues. The CDR3 loop reads CASSLKSGTGGSPLHF. As DNA, the CDR3 is TGTGCCAGCAGCCTAAAGAGCGGGACAGGGGGTTCACCCCTCCACTTT.

J is TRBJ1-2 and V is TRBV29-1; D is unclear. The CDR3 totals 13 residues. V was shortened by 5 bases and J by 0 bases, with 10 bases between the two germline ends. The germline gives CDR1 SQVTM, CDR2 ANQGSEA. The CDR3 reads CSVLGVTNYGYTF. The CDR3 DNA follows: TGCAGCGTTCTAGGAGTGACTAACTATGGCTACACCTTC.

The chain employs TRBV4-1 and TRBJ1-1, with 8 nucleotides matching TRBD1. This CDR3 contains 16 residues. Unmatched junction bases numbered 4, after V lost 1 base and J lost 0 bases. CDR1 MGHRA and CDR2 YSYEKL come from the germline V gene. For the CDR3, the DNA is TGCGCCAGCAGCCAAGCTCAGACAGGGGTGAACACTGAAGCTTTCTTT. This translates into CASSQAQTGVNTEAFF.

The chain is built from TRBV6-2 or TRBV6-3 and TRBJ2-3; 11 bases are a match to TRBD2. The trim removed 5 bases at V and 0 bases at J, leaving 13 bases unmatched. The length of the CDR3 is 19 residues. Germline values: CDR1 MNHEY, CDR2 SVGEGT. CDR3 in DNA: TGTGCCAGCAGTGCCGGGACTAGCGGAGCCGGAGTGAGCACAGATACGCAGTATTTT. Protein product: CASSAGTSGAGVSTDTQYF.

The chain has TRBV14 and TRBJ1-3; D remains ambiguous. The germline V gene has CDR1 SGHDN and CDR2 FVKESK. V gave up 4 bases and J gave up 6 bases, with 7 bases separating them. This CDR3 is built from 12 residues. This CDR3 is CASSPVPNTIYF. The CDR3 region has the DNA TGTGCCAGCAGCCCTGTTCCAAACACCATATATTTT.

V is TRBV5-6 and J is TRBJ1-3; a weak D match, TRBD1 (5 bases). From germline, CDR1 is SGHDT and CDR2 YYEEEE. Trimming cost V 0 bases and J 3 bases, with 16 bases left between them. This CDR3 is 17 amino acids long. CDR3 sequence reads: CASSLVIRGGSGNTIYF. Written as DNA, the CDR3 is TGTGCCAGCAGCTTGGTGATTAGGGGTGGAAGTGGAAACACCATATATTTT.

This chain joins TRBV18 and TRBJ2-3; no clear D gene. CDR3 length: 14 residues. In germline, CDR1 is KGHSH, CDR2 LQKENI. The V and J ends lost 4 bases and 4 bases respectively, with 12 bases between them. The CDR3 reads CASSQSAPADTQYF. CDR3 coding DNA: TGTGCCAGCTCACAGAGCGCCCCAGCAGATACGCAGTATTTT.

The chain is built from TRBV9 and TRBJ2-7; no definite D call. The germline V gene has CDR1 SGDLS and CDR2 YYNGEE. V was cut by 3 bases and J by 7 bases, with 17 bases left in between. The CDR3 is 14 residues long. This CDR3 is CASSARPDGPEQYF. The CDR3 DNA is TGTGCCAGCAGCGCCCGGCCAGACGGGCCGGAGCAGTACTTC.

The rearrangement uses TRBV18 and TRBJ1-1; tentative D call: TRBD1 (5 bases). The CDR3 sequence is 15 residues long. V dropped 3 bases and J dropped 1 base, with 12 bases sitting between them. Germline lookup yields CDR1 KGHSH and CDR2 LQKENI. The CDR3 here is CASSPMTAPNTEAFF. DNA of the CDR3: TGTGCCAGCTCACCTATGACAGCGCCGAACACTGAAGCTTTCTTT.

This rearrangement joins TRBV7-3 to TRBJ1-1; TRBD1 aligns across 7 bases. Germline CDR1 SGHTA, CDR2 FQGTGA. J was trimmed by 0 bases and V by 5 bases; bases with no gene match: 3. The CDR3 spans 14 residues. CDR3 residues: CASSPGQLNTEAFF. The CDR3 nucleotides are TGTGCCAGCAGCCCGGGACAGTTGAACACTGAAGCTTTCTTT.

The genes are TRBV7-3 and TRBJ2-3; TRBD2 matches 8 bases. Trimming took 5 bases from V and 0 from J; bases not matched to a gene: 7. CDR3 length: 16 amino acids. Germline assignment: CDR1 SGHTA and CDR2 FQGTGA. The CDR3 nucleotides are TGTGCCAGCAGCCCCACCGGGGGGGCTAGCACAGATACGCAGTATTTT. Its protein product is CASSPTGGASTDTQYF.

About this clone: Distinct nucleotide sequences in the sample also encode this CDR3. The rearrangement links TRBV5-1 to TRBJ1-2, with no clear D. CDR1 and CDR2 from the germline V gene are SGHRS and YFSETQ. The V end lost 0 bases, the J end lost 0 bases, and 9 bases lay between the germline ends. The length of the CDR3 is 15 residues. CDR3 in DNA: TGCGCCAGCAGCTTGGGGGGATCTTCTAACTATGGCTACACCTTC. Translated, it gives CASSLGGSSNYGYTF.

The V gene is TRBV19, the J gene TRBJ1-5; 9 positions match TRBD1. CDR1 is LNHDA, CDR2 SQIVND, per germline (reference sequence). J lost 1 base, V lost 5 bases, and 6 bases had no gene match. The CDR3 consists of 16 residues. The CDR3 DNA reads TGTGCCAGTAGTTCCCCGGACAGGGGAAGCAATCAGCCCCAGCATTTT. Residues: CASSSPDRGSNQPQHF.